The 13 T cell receptor beta chains below come from one sample, sequenced in a study of T cell repertoires in cytomegalovirus infection. TCRdb reprocessed the reads via MiXCR and lists one record per CDR3 protein. The sample has about 450,000 distinct CDR3 sequences; roughly a third are singletons. Input material: PBMCs. The receptors originated from a human donor in good health (CMV status not recorded). Some clones in this sample may be carry-over from other donors' samples.

This clonotype was counted many times. The V gene is TRBV7-2, the J gene TRBJ2-7; D might be TRBD1 or TRBD2, each matching 5 bases. Trimming took off 1 base at V and 2 bases at J, with 9 bases between the two ends. Germline-derived CDR1 and CDR2 are SGHTA and FQGNSA. The CDR3 has 14 amino acids. CDR3 DNA sequence: TGTGCCAGCAGCTTAGGAGGGGCCCCCTACGAGCAGTACTTC. Amino acids: CASSLGGAPYEQYF.

This clonotype was seen many times. The CDR3 DNA sequence: TGTGCCAGCAGCTTACTCTCGTCCGAAGAGACCCAGTACTTC. Its translation: CASSLLSSEETQYF. The J gene is TRBJ2-5, the V gene TRBV7-8; D unresolved. The V and J ends lost 2 bases and 3 bases respectively, with 10 bases between them. There are 14 residues in the CDR3. Germline V gene sequence: CDR1 SGHVS, CDR2 FQNEAQ.

The J gene is TRBJ1-1, the V gene TRBV28; D uncertain. Trimming removed 9 bases from V and 0 bases from J, with 5 bases in between. Germline CDR1 MDHEN, CDR2 SYDVKM. The CDR3 covers 11 residues. The CDR3 loop is CASYMNTEAFF. The CDR3 DNA follows: TGTGCCAGTTATATGAACACTGAAGCTTTCTTT. Together with reference TRBV28 and TRBJ1-1, the CDR3 gives the full variable domain: DVKVTQSSRYLVKRTGEKVFLECVQDMDHENMFWYRQDPGLGLRLIYFSYDVKMKEKGDIPEGYSVSREKKERFSLILESASTNQTSMYLCASYMNTEAFFGQGTRLTVV.

The chain has TRBV6-5 and TRBJ1-2, with D perhaps TRBD1 (6 bases). Per the germline V gene, CDR1 is MNHEY and CDR2 is SVGAGI. The CDR3 extends over 14 amino acids. V was clipped by 0 bases and J by 7 bases, with 12 bases between them. CDR3 loop: CASSYSGGRLGYTF. The CDR3 DNA is TGTGCCAGCAGTTACTCTGGGGGGCGCCTTGGCTACACCTTC.

Details on this clonotype: An end of the junction does not agree with germline; a read error may underlie this. V is TRBV6-6 and J is TRBJ1-3; no clear D gene. Germline CDR1 reads MNHNY; CDR2 reads SVGAGI (reference sequence). The CDR3 extends over 15 amino acids. CDR3 in amino acids: CDSRSFSSSGNTIYF. In nucleotides, the CDR3 is TGTGACAGCAGAAGTTTTTCAAGCTCTGGAAACACCATATATTTT.

This clonotype was recorded at least ten times. The chain has TRBV7-8 and TRBJ2-3; D call uncertain. CDR1 SGHVS and CDR2 FQNEAQ come from the germline V gene. V was shortened by 2 bases and J by 3 bases, with 12 bases between the two germline ends. This CDR3 has 15 residues. CDR3 bases: TGTGCCAGCAGCTTACAGAACATAGAAACAGATACGCAGTATTTT. It is translated as CASSLQNIETDTQYF.

This clonotype was seen repeatedly, ten times or more. V gene TRBV7-2 combines with J gene TRBJ2-7; 10 nucleotides align to TRBD2. The trim removed 1 base at V and 2 bases at J, leaving 2 bases unmatched. Germline V gives CDR1 SGHTA, CDR2 FQGNSA. The CDR3 has 15 residues. The CDR3 DNA is TGTGCCAGCAGCTTAGGGACTAGCGGAACCTACGAGCAGTACTTC. Translated, it gives CASSLGTSGTYEQYF.

As concerns this clonotype: A junction boundary mismatches the germline segment, possibly from a read error. The genes are TRBV28 and TRBJ1-3; no definite D call. The CDR3 contains 16 residues. Germline CDR1 reads MDHEN; CDR2 reads SYDVKM. The CDR3 is CASRSGGRISGNTIYW. The CDR3 nucleotides read TGTGCCAGCAGGTCCGGCGGCAGAATCTCTGGAAACACCATATATTGG. Looking up the rest from reference TRBV28 and TRBJ1-3 gives the full variable domain: DVKVTQSSRYLVKRTGEKVFLECVQDMDHENMFWYRQDPGLGLRLIYFSYDVKMKEKGDIPEGYSVSREKKERFSLILESASTNQTSMYLCASRSGGRISGNTIYWGEGSWLTVV.

The chain is built from TRBV7-9 and TRBJ2-7; tentatively, D is TRBD2 (6 bases). Germline V gene data show CDR1 as SEHNR and CDR2 as FQNEAQ (reference sequence). With 5 bases removed from V and 5 bases from J, the gap between germline ends came to 7 bases. The CDR3 has 11 amino acids. The DNA of the CDR3 is TGTGCCAGCAGCGGGGGGAACGAGCAGTACTTC. It encodes CASSGGNEQYF. Combining the CDR3 with reference TRBV7-9 and TRBJ2-7 gives the whole variable domain DTGVSQNPRHKITKRGQNVTFRCDPISEHNRLYWYRQTLGQGPEFLTYFQNEAQLEKSRLLSDRFSAERPKGSFSTLEIQRTEQGDSAMYLCASSGGNEQYFGPGTRLTVT.

This clonotype was seen a handful of times. V and J are TRBV7-9 and TRBJ2-3; D might be TRBD1 or TRBD2, each matching 6 bases. The germline gives CDR1 SEHNR, CDR2 FQNEAQ (reference sequence). V was pared by 5 bases and J by 4 bases, with 22 bases between. The CDR3 has 17 residues. CDR3 in DNA: TGTGCCAGCAGCGCCCTTGACGGGACAAGGGGGGCAGATACGCAGTATTTT. It specifies CASSALDGTRGADTQYF.

A word on this clonotype: At one end the junction does not follow the germline gene, possibly because of a read error. The chain joins TRBV7-6 to TRBJ1-4, with no clear D. Germline CDR1 reads SGHVS; CDR2 reads FNYEAQ. The CDR3 has 15 residues. In DNA, the CDR3 is TGTGACATCAGCTTATCTGTAGGGAATCGGGAAAAACTTTTTTTT. This codes for CDISLSVGNREKLFF.

Points on this clonotype: A much larger clone differs from this one at a single base, so this may be a read error. Because it lacks the conserved phenylalanine or tryptophan at the end, this CDR3 is likely a read error. CDR3 residues: CASSLGMGSEAFL. The CDR3 DNA follows: TGTGCCAGCAGTTTAGGTATGGGGAGTGAAGCTTTCCTT. This sequence joins TRBV12-3 or TRBV12-4 and TRBJ1-1; the D is unclear. Trimming took off 1 base at V and 7 bases at J, with 10 bases between the two ends. CDR3 length: 13 residues.

This clonotype showed up just once. The chain combines TRBV20-1 with TRBJ2-7; D unresolved. This CDR3 spans 13 amino acids. In germline, CDR1 is DFQATT, CDR2 SNEGSKA (reference sequence). Trimming removed 3 bases from V and 0 bases from J, with 9 bases in between. CDR3 nucleotide sequence: TGCAGTGCTAGTCGGGCAGACTCCTACGAGCAGTACTTC. The encoded protein is CSASRADSYEQYF.